Listed below are T cell receptor beta chains from one sample, sequenced in a study of T-cell memory formation after mild COVID-19. TCRdb processed the 5' RACE reads anew with MiXCR; each CDR3 protein has one entry. Among roughly 450,000 distinct CDR3 sequences listed, 15% to 20% were seen once. Sequenced material: PBMCs or a T cell subset sorted from them (not recorded which). The receptors originated from an adult woman who had mild COVID-19 (a few samples of this study predate the infection). Cell type and time point are not known. The CDR3 runs from the conserved cysteine through the conserved F or W. Fields, in order: V gene, J gene, clone size, D gene, CDR3 DNA, CDR3 protein. The D gene is left open where the match is weak. The listing skips clone size in some rows; elsewhere it reads once, few, many or a size class.

>TRBV18|TRBJ1-1|many|NA
TGTGCCAGCTCACCAGGTCGGCCCCTGGGTGAAGCTTTCTTT
CASSPGRPLGEAFF
>TRBV12-3/TRBV12-4|TRBJ1-4|NA|NA
TGTGCCAGCAAACCTCGGGGCGGTTATGAAAAACTGTTTTTT
CASKPRGGYEKLFF
>TRBV6-2/TRBV6-3|TRBJ2-7|NA|NA
TGTGCCAGCAGTTACTCTGGCGGGCCAACCTACGAGCAGTACTTC
CASSYSGGPTYEQYF
>TRBV5-1|TRBJ1-2|NA|NA
TGCGCCAGCAGTATGACGCAGGGCGTCGATGGCTACACCTTC
CASSMTQGVDGYTF
>TRBV4-1|TRBJ2-4|once|TRBD1
TGCGCCAGCAGCCAAGCCCCGGACAGGGAGAAAAACATTCAGTACTTC
CASSQAPDREKNIQYF
>TRBV4-1|TRBJ1-1|few|NA
TGCGCCAGCAGCCAAGGGCGGGGCCTCGAAGCTTTCTTT
CASSQGRGLEAFF
>TRBV3-1|TRBJ2-7|NA|TRBD1
TGTGCCAGCAGCGTAACAGGGGGCTTGAGCTCCTACGAGCAGTACTTC
CASSVTGGLSSYEQYF
>TRBV18|TRBJ2-1|NA|NA
TGTGCCAGCTCACCTGGGACCCGCTTCTTGAATGAGCAGTTCTTC
CASSPGTRFLNEQFF
>TRBV7-7|TRBJ2-7|few|TRBD1
TGTGCCAGCAGCTTAGGGCAGGGGGCCCAGGTGCAGTACTTC
CASSLGQGAQVQYF
>TRBV20-1|TRBJ1-1|NA|NA
TGCAGTGCTAGAGATGGAAGGGTGGCTTTCTTT
CSARDGRVAFF
>TRBV3-1|TRBJ1-2|few|NA
TGTGCCAGCAGCCACTTGGACAGCTACACCTTC
CASSHLDSYTF
>TRBV28|TRBJ1-5|NA|TRBD1
TGTGCCACCCAGGGGGACGGGGTGCATCAGCCCCAGCATTTT
CATQGDGVHQPQHF
>TRBV11-2|TRBJ2-1|NA|NA
TGTGCCAGCAGCTTAGTAGGGCTCGAAGGTGATCAGTTCTTC
CASSLVGLEGDQFF
>TRBV30|TRBJ2-2|few|NA
TGTGCCTGGGGGGAAACTGGGGAGCTGTTTTTT
CAWGETGELFF
>TRBV15|TRBJ1-5|NA|NA
TGTGCCACCAGCGCCCAGGATTTCTTTTATCAGCCCCAGCATTTT
CATSAQDFFYQPQHF
>TRBV7-8|TRBJ2-2|NA|TRBD1
TGTGCCAGCAGCCAAAAAGGCGGGACAGGGAACACCGGGGAGCTGTTTTTT
CASSQKGGTGNTGELFF
>TRBV20-1|TRBJ2-3|NA|NA
TGCAGTATCACAAGACCAAGCGGGTTCACAGATACGCAGTATTTT
CSITRPSGFTDTQYF
>TRBV2|TRBJ2-3|NA|TRBD2
TGTGCCAGCAGTGTCCTCAGGACTAGCGGAAACACAGATACGCAGTATTTT
CASSVLRTSGNTDTQYF
>TRBV7-9|TRBJ1-2|NA|TRBD1
TGTGCCAGCAGTTTAGGGGACAGATATGGCTACACCTTC
CASSLGDRYGYTF
>TRBV5-4|TRBJ2-7|NA|TRBD2
TGTGCCAGCAGCCTGGAGGGACTAGCGGGAGCTTACGAGCAGTACTTC
CASSLEGLAGAYEQYF
>TRBV11-2|TRBJ2-1|NA|NA
TGTGCCAGCAGCTTTGATAGGGCCGGTAATGAGCAGTTCTTC
CASSFDRAGNEQFF
>TRBV2|TRBJ1-6|few|NA
TGTGCCAGCAGCCCGAGACAGAATTCACCCCTCCACTTT
CASSPRQNSPLHF
>TRBV15|TRBJ2-7|NA|NA
TGTGCCACCAGCAGGGACCGTGAGGGCCCCCACGAGCAGTACTTC
CATSRDREGPHEQYF
>TRBV4-1|TRBJ1-1|few|TRBD1
TGCGCCAGCAGCCAATACACCGGGACAGTTGAAGCTTTCTTT
CASSQYTGTVEAFF
>TRBV14|TRBJ2-7|NA|NA
TGTGCCAGCAGCGCCTGGGCAGGGGTCCCTTCAGATTACGAGCAGTACTTC
CASSAWAGVPSDYEQYF
>TRBV7-9|TRBJ2-7|NA|TRBD1
TGTGCCAGCAGCTCCGGGACAGTCCTCTACGAGCAGTACTTC
CASSSGTVLYEQYF
>TRBV20-1|TRBJ1-6|NA|TRBD1
TGCAGTGCAAACGGACAGGGCCGTTCACCCCTCCACTTT
CSANGQGRSPLHF
>TRBV5-8|TRBJ1-1|few|NA
TGTGCCAGCAGCCGGGGACACCTGAACACTGAAGCTTTCTTT
CASSRGHLNTEAFF
>TRBV5-1|TRBJ2-1|few|TRBD1
TGCGCCAGCAGCCCGACAGGGGGCGGGATGTATGAGCAGTTCTTC
CASSPTGGGMYEQFF
>TRBV12-3/TRBV12-4|TRBJ2-7|few|NA
TGTGCCAGCAGCCTCAGAGGTGTACGGGTTTTCGAGCAGTACTTC
CASSLRGVRVFEQYF
>TRBV4-1|TRBJ2-2|NA|TRBD2
TGCGCCAGCAGCCAACCCGCGGGGGGCTGGGACACCGGGGAGCTGTTTTTT
CASSQPAGGWDTGELFF
>TRBV5-1|TRBJ2-7|NA|NA
TGCGCCAGCAGCGTCCGGACTTATCCCTACGAGCAGTACTTC
CASSVRTYPYEQYF
>TRBV6-2/TRBV6-3|TRBJ2-1|once|TRBD1
TGTGCCAGCAGAAAAAGACAGGGGGCGCGAAGCGAGCAGTTCTTC
CASRKRQGARSEQFF
>TRBV12-5|TRBJ2-2|NA|NA
TGTGCTAGTGGTTTTGTTGGCGGGAACACCGGGGAGCTGTTTTTT
CASGFVGGNTGELFF
>TRBV4-1|TRBJ1-1|NA|NA
TGCGCCAGCAGCCACCCTACAGTGAACACTGAAGCTTTCTTT
CASSHPTVNTEAFF
>TRBV7-6|TRBJ1-1|few|TRBD1
TGTGCCAGCAGTCCTCTCCTCGGACAGGGAAAAGCAAACACTGAAGCTTTCTTT
CASSPLLGQGKANTEAFF
>TRBV7-2|TRBJ2-1|few|NA
TGTGCCAGCAGCTTAGTCAGGGCCGGAGATGAGCAGTTCTTC
CASSLVRAGDEQFF